This entry features one T cell receptor beta chain sequence. The antigen is not known. This sample was taken from a study of post-analysis software for immune sequencing data. Study at large: Disease courses included relapsing-remitting, secondary progressive and progressive-relapsing multiple sclerosis.

Overall study results and limits: Compared against controls, patients with multiple sclerosis displayed significantly lower normalized Chao1 diversity. TRBV segments more frequent in patients than in controls numbered five and included TRBV5-6, TRBV5-1 and TRBV20-1.

Included in the TCR beta cDNA libraries were unique molecular identifiers. TCRdb independently ran MiXCR on the PCR reads; one entry per CDR3 protein. The repertoire includes approximately 630,000 distinct CDR3 sequences, approximately 59% of them detected once, and approximately 10% sits in the top ten. The CDR3 is made up of 16 amino acids. The V gene's germline CDR1 is SGHVS and CDR2 FQNEAQ. Trimming removed 9 bases from V and 5 bases from J; junction bases left unmatched: 13. Material: blood. This TCR was sampled from a girl aged 2 to 10 with multiple sclerosis. The chain combines TRBV7-8 with TRBJ2-1; 10 bases are shared with TRBD2. DNA of the CDR3: TGTGCCAGTAGCCTTCCTAGCGGGGGTGGAAACAATGAGCAGTTCTTC. It codes for CASSLPSGGGNNEQFF. Supplemented by reference TRBV7-8 and TRBJ2-1, the full variable domain reads GAGVSQSPRYKVAKRGQDVALRCDPISGHVSLFWYQQALGQGPEFLTYFQNEAQLDKSGLPSDRFFAERPEGSVSTLKIQRTQQEDSAVYLCASSLPSGGGNNEQFFGPGTRLTVL.